What follows describes a single T cell receptor beta chain. The data stem from a study of blood T cell repertoires in COVID-19. The overall study: Collection of acute and convalescent COVID-19 samples took place in the United States, Italy and Spain. T cells, B-cell-depleted T cells, or PBMCs provided the cDNA or gDNA that served as material.

Produced via immunoSEQ multiplex PCR; TCRdb's table is partial and in-frame only. The sample includes over 120,000 clones, around 81% of them seen just once. CDR1 SGHTA and CDR2 FQGNSA come from the germline V gene. Trimming left V 4 bases short and J 5 bases short, with 15 bases between. The CDR3 spans 15 residues. The chain recombines TRBV7-2 with TRBJ1-3, with no clear D. The TCR originated in a woman in her sixties with acute or convalescent COVID-19. Sequencing was performed on peripheral blood. In DNA, the CDR3 is TGTGCCAGCAGCTCCCCGACCACGACAAGAAACACCATATATTTT. Its translation: CASSSPTTTRNTIYF.